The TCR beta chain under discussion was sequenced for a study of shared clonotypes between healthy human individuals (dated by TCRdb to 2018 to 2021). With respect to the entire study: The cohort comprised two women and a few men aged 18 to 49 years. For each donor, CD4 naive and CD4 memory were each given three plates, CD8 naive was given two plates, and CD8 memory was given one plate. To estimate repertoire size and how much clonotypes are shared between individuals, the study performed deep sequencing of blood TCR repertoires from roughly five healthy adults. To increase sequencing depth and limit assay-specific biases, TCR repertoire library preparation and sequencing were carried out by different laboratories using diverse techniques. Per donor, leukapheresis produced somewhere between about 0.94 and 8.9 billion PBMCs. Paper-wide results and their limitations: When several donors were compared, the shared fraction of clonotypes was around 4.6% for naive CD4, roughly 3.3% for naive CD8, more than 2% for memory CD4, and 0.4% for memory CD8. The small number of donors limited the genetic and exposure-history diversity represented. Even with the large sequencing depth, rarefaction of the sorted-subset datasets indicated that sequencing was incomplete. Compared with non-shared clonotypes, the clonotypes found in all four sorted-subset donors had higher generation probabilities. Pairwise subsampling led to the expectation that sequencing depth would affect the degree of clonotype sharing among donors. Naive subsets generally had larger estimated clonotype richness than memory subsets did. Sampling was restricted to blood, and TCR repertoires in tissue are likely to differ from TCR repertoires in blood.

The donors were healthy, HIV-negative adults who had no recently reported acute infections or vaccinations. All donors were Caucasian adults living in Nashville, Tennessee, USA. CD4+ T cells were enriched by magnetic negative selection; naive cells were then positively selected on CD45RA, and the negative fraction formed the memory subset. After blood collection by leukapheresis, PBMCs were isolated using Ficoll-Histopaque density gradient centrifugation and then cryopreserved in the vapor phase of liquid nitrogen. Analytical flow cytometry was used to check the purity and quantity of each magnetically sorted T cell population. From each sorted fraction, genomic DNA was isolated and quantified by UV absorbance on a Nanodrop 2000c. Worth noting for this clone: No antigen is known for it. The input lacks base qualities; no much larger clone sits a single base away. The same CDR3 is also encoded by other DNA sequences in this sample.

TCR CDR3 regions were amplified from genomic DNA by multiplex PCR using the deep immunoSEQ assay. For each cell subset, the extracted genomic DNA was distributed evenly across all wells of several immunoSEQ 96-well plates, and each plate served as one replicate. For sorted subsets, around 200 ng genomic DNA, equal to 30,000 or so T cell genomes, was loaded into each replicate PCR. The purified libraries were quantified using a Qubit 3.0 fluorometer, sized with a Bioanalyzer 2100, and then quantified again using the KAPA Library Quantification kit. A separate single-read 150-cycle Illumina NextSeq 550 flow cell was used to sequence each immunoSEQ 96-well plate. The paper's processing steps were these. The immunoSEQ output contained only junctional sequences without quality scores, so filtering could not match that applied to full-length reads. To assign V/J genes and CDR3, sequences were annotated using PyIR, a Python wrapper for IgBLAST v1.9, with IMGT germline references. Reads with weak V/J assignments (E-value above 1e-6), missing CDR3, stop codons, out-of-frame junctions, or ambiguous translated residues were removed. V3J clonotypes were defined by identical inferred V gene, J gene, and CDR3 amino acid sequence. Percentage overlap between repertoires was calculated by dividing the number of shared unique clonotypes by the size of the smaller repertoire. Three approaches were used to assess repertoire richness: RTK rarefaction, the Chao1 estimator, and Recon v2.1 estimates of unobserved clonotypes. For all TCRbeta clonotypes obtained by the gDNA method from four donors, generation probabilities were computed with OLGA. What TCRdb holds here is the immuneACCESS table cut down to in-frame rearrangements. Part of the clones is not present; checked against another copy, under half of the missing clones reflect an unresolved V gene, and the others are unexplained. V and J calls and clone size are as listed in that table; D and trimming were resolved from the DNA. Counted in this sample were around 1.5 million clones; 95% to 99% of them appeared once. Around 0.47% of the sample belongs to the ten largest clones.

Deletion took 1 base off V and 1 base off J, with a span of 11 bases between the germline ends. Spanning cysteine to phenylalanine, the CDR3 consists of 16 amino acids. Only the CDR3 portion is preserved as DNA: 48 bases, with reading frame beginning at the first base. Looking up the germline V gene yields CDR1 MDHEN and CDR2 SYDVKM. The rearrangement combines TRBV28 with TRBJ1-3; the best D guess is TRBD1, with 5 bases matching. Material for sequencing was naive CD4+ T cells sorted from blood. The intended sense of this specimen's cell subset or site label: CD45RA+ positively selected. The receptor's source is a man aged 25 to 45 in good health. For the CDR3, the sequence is CASSLLIGTSGNTIYF. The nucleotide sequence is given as TGTGCCAGCAGTTTATTAATCGGGACTTCTGGAAACACCATATATTTT.